This TCR beta chain was sequenced during a study of blood T cell repertoires in COVID-19. TCRdb's table, derived via immunoSEQ multiplex PCR, lists solely in-frame clones and lacks some. The table shows about 270,000 clones, with approximately 90% occurring only once. This clone was recorded once. The CDR3 extends over 13 amino acids. CDR1 is LNHDA and CDR2 is SQIVND in the germline V gene (reference sequence). The V gene lost 6 bases and the J gene lost 4 bases, with 13 bases spanning the gap. Individuals aged about 18 to 100 years were recruited from fewer than 25 US areas. Sequencing was performed on PBMCs or T cells enriched from blood (not recorded which). This sequence was found in a woman in her twenties or thirties with acute COVID-19. This chain uses TRBV19 with TRBJ2-7; D perhaps matches TRBD2 (5 bases). The DNA of the CDR3 is TGTGCCAGTAGCCATGACTATTCTTACGAGCAGTACTTC. It codes for CASSHDYSYEQYF.